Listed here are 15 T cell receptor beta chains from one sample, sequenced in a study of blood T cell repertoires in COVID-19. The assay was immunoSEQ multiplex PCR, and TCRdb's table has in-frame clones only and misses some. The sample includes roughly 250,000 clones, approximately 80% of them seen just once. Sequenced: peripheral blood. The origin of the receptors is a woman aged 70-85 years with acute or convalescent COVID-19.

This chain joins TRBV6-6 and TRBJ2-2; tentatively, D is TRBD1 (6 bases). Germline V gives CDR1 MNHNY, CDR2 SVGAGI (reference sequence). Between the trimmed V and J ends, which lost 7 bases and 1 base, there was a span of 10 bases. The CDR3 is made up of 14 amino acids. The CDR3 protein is CASKQGRNTGELFF. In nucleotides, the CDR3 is TGTGCCAGCAAACAGGGCAGGAACACCGGGGAGCTGTTTTTT.

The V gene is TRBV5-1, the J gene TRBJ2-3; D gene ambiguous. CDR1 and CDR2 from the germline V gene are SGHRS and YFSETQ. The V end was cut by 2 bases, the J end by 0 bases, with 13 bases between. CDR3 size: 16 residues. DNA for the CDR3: TGCGCCAGCAGCTTAACCGGTACCCGAAGCACAGATACGCAGTATTTT. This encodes CASSLTGTRSTDTQYF.

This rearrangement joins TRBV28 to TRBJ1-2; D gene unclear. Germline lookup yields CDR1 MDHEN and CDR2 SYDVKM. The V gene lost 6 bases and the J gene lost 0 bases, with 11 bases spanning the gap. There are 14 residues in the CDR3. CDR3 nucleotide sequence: TGTGCCAGCAGGTGGGAGCACCCTAACTATGGCTACACCTTC. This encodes CASRWEHPNYGYTF.

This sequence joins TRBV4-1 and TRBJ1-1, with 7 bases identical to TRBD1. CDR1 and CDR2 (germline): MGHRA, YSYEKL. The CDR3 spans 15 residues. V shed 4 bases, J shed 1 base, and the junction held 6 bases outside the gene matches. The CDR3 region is CASSRGQARNTEAFF. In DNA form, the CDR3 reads TGCGCCAGCAGCCGCGGACAGGCTCGGAACACTGAAGCTTTCTTT.

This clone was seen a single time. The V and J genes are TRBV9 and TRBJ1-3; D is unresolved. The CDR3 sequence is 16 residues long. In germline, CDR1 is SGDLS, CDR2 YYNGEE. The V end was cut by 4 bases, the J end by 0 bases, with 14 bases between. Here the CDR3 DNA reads TGTGCCAGCAGCCCCGGTACGGGGAGCTCTGGAAACACCATATATTTT. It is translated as CASSPGTGSSGNTIYF.

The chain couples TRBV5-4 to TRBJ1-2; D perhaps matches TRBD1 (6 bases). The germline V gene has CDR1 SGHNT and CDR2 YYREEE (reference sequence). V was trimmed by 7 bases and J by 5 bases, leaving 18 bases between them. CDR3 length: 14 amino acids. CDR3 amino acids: CASRPRAGEYGYTF. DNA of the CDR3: TGTGCCAGCCGCCCGCGGGCAGGGGAATATGGCTACACCTTC. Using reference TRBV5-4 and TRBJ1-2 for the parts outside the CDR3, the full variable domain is ETGVTQSPTHLIKTRGQQVTLRCSSQSGHNTVSWYQQALGQGPQFIFQYYREEENGRGNFPPRFSGLQFPNYSSELNVNALELDDSALYLCASRPRAGEYGYTFGSGTRLTVV.

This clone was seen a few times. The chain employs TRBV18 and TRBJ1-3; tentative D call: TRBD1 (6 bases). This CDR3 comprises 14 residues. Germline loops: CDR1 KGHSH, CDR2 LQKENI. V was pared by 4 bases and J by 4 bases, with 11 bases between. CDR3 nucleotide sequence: TGTGCCAGCTCACGAACAGGGTACGGAAACACCATATATTTT. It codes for CASSRTGYGNTIYF. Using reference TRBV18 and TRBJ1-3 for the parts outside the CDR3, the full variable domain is NAGVMQNPRHLVRRRGQEARLRCSPMKGHSHVYWYRQLPEEGLKFMVYLQKENIIDESGMPKERFSAEFPKEGPSILRIQQVVRGDSAAYFCASSRTGYGNTIYFGEGSWLTVV.

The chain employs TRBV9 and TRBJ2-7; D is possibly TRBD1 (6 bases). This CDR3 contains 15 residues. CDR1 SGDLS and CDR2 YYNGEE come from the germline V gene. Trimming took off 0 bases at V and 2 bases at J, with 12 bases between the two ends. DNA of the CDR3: TGTGCCAGCAGCGTAGGGGGGACATTAGCCTACGAGCAGTACTTC. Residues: CASSVGGTLAYEQYF.

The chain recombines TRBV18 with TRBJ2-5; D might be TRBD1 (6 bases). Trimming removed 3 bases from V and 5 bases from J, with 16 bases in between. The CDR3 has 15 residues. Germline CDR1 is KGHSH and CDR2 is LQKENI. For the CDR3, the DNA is TGTGCCAGCTCACCGGGCCAGGGGACGCGGGAGACCCAGTACTTC. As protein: CASSPGQGTRETQYF.

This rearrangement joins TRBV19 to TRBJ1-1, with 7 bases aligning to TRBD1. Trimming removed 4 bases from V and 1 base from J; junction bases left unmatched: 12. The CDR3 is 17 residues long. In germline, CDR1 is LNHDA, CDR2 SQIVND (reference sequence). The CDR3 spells CASSKSLGTATNTEAFF. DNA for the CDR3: TGTGCCAGTAGTAAAAGCCTCGGGACAGCGACGAACACTGAAGCTTTCTTT.

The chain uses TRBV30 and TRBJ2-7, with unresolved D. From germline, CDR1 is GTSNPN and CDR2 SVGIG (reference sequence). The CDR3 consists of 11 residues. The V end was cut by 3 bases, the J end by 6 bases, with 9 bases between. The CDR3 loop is CAWRGPLEQYF. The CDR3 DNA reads TGTGCCTGGAGGGGCCCTCTCGAGCAGTACTTC.

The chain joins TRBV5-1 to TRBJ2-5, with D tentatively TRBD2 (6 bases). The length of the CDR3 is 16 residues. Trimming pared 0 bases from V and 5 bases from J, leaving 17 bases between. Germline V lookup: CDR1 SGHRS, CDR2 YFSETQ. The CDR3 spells CASSLDGSGGSETQYF. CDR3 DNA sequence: TGCGCCAGCAGCTTGGATGGTAGCGGAGGGTCGGAGACCCAGTACTTC.

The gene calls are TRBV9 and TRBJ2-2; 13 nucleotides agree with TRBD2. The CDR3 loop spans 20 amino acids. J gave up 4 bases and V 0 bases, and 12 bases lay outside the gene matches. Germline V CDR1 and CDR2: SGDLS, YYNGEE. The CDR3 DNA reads TGTGCCAGCAGCGTAGAGGCAGGGCTACTAGCGGGGGGGCTCACCGGGGAGCTGTTTTTT. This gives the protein CASSVEAGLLAGGLTGELFF.

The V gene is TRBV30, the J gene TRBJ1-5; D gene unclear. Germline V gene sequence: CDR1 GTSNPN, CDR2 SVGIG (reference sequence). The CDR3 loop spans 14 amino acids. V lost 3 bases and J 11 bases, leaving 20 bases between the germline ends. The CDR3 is CAWSAGLRRGSQHF. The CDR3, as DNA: TGTGCCTGGAGCGCTGGGCTCCGTAGAGGGTCCCAGCATTTT. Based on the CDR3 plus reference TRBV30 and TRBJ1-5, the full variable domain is SQTIHQWPATLVQPVGSPLSLECTVEGTSNPNLYWYRQAAGRGLQLLFYSVGIGQISSEVPQNLSASRPQDRQFILSSKKLLLSDSGFYLCAWSAGLRRGSQHFGDGTRLSIL.

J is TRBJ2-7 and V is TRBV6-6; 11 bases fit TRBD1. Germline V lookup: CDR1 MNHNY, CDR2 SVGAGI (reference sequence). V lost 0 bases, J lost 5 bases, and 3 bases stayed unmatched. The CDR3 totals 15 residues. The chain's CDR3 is CASSYSTDRGHEQYF. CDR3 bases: TGTGCCAGCAGTTACTCGACGGACAGGGGGCACGAGCAGTACTTC.